Presented here are 31 T cell receptor beta chains from one specimen sequenced in a study of T cell responses to AZD1222 COVID-19 vaccine. Clones were sequenced by immunoSEQ multiplex PCR, and TCRdb holds only the in-frame ones, with some missing. Of 100,000 to 150,000 clones listed, around 94% were seen once; the top ten hold 6.6%. The material sequenced was peripheral blood, taken on day 0 of AZD1222 vaccination. The receptors shown here come from an adult in good health.

V gene TRBV7-9 combines with J gene TRBJ1-2; D gene uncertain. The CDR3 has 16 residues. Trimming left V 0 bases short and J 0 bases short, with 11 bases between. CDR1 is SEHNR and CDR2 is FQNEAQ in the germline V gene (reference sequence). Here the CDR3 DNA reads TGTGCCAGCAGCTTAGCGAGAACGCAAGCTAACTATGGCTACACCTTC. This translates into CASSLARTQANYGYTF.

The chain recombines TRBV7-7 with TRBJ1-5; TRBD1 might be the D (5 bases). The CDR3 is 15 residues long. In germline, CDR1 is SSHAT, CDR2 FNYEAQ (reference sequence). V gave up 5 bases and J gave up 2 bases, with 13 bases separating them. This CDR3 is CASSRTMFGNQPQHF. The CDR3 DNA follows: TGTGCCAGCAGCCGGACAATGTTTGGCAATCAGCCCCAGCATTTT.

The chain carries TRBV3-1 (or the pseudogene TRBV3-2) and TRBJ1-2; D unresolved. Trimming took 2 bases from V and 1 from J, leaving 11 bases between them. The CDR3 has 15 residues. Germline CDR1 reads LGHDT; CDR2 reads YNNKEL (reference sequence). This CDR3 reads CASSQMEVSNYGYTF. The CDR3 DNA is TGTGCCAGCAGCCAAATGGAAGTGAGTAACTATGGCTACACCTTC.

The rearrangement joins TRBV3-1 (or the pseudogene TRBV3-2) to TRBJ2-1; tentatively, D is TRBD2 (6 bases). Germline V gives CDR1 LGHDT, CDR2 YNNKEL (reference sequence). The CDR3 consists of 21 residues. Between the trimmed V and J ends, which lost 4 bases and 2 bases, there was a span of 30 bases. CDR3 loop: CASSLRVNLQKEGTPYNEQFF. CDR3 DNA: TGTGCCAGCAGCCTAAGAGTCAACCTCCAGAAAGAGGGGACTCCCTACAATGAGCAGTTCTTC.

The rearrangement joins TRBV6-1 to TRBJ2-7; D is possibly TRBD2 (6 bases). The CDR3 is made up of 15 amino acids. Germline values: CDR1 MNHNS, CDR2 SASEGT. The V end lost 2 bases, the J end lost 2 bases, and 13 bases lay between the germline ends. The CDR3 DNA reads TGTGCCAGCAGTGAATTTCCGGGGGTCGCCTACGAGCAGTACTTC. Residues: CASSEFPGVAYEQYF.

This clone has only one observation. The chain joins TRBV30 to TRBJ1-1; no firm D call. The germline V gene encodes CDR1 GTSNPN and CDR2 SVGIG (reference sequence). V was trimmed by 0 bases and J by 7 bases, leaving 9 bases between them. The CDR3 has 12 residues. The CDR3 region has the DNA TGTGCCTGGAGTGTAGGGCCGGGTGAAGCTTTCTTT. Amino acid sequence: CAWSVGPGEAFF.

V is TRBV19 and J is TRBJ1-4; 7 positions match TRBD1. The germline gives CDR1 LNHDA, CDR2 SQIVND (reference sequence). The CDR3 totals 13 residues. Trimming took 6 bases from V and 7 from J; bases not matched to a gene: 5. The CDR3 DNA is TGTGCCAGTAGCCCCGACAGGGTTGAAAAACTGTTTTTT. This translates into CASSPDRVEKLFF.

The chain links TRBV6-5 to TRBJ2-7; D is perhaps TRBD2 (6 bases). This CDR3 region has 14 residues. From germline, CDR1 is MNHEY and CDR2 SVGAGI. Trimming removed 1 base at V and 1 base at J, with 8 bases between. CDR3 sequence reads: CASSYYGSSYEQYF. In DNA, the CDR3 is TGTGCCAGCAGTTACTACGGGAGTTCCTACGAGCAGTACTTC.

This clone has only one observation. The rearrangement links TRBV19 to TRBJ2-1, with 11 bases fitting TRBD2. CDR1 LNHDA and CDR2 SQIVND come from the germline V gene (reference sequence). Germline trimming cut 1 base from V and 5 bases from J; bases unmatched to any gene: 4. The CDR3 has 16 amino acids. This CDR3 is CASSIGGSGRDNEQFF. The CDR3 nucleotides read TGTGCCAGTAGTATAGGAGGTAGCGGGAGGGACAATGAGCAGTTCTTC. Drawing the rest from reference TRBV19 and TRBJ2-1, the complete variable domain is DGGITQSPKYLFRKEGQNVTLSCEQNLNHDAMYWYRQDPGQGLRLIYYSQIVNDFQKGDIAEGYSVSREKKESFPLTVTSAQKNPTAFYLCASSIGGSGRDNEQFFGPGTRLTVL.

The rearrangement links TRBV2 to TRBJ2-7; tentative D call: TRBD1 (5 bases). Germline CDR1 reads SNHLY; CDR2 reads FYNNEI. With 6 bases removed from V and 1 base from J, the gap between germline ends came to 10 bases. The CDR3 covers 13 residues. The CDR3 sequence is CASSVYRSYEQYF. CDR3 coding DNA: TGTGCCAGCAGCGTGTACAGGTCCTACGAGCAGTACTTC. Complete variable domain (other parts from reference TRBV2 and TRBJ2-7): EPEVTQTPSHQVTQMGQEVILRCVPISNHLYFYWYRQILGQKVEFLVSFYNNEISEKSEIFDDQFSVERPDGSNFTLKIRSTKLEDSAMYFCASSVYRSYEQYFGPGTRLTVT.

As DNA, the CDR3 is TGCAGCGTTGAGGGTAGCGGGGTCGACTCCTACAATGAGCAGTTCTTC. Amino acids: CSVEGSGVDSYNEQFF. The rearrangement uses TRBV29-1 and TRBJ2-1, with TRBD2 identical over 8 bases. Per germline, CDR1 SQVTM and CDR2 ANQGSEA. Trimming removed 3 bases from V and 0 bases from J; junction bases left unmatched: 7. This CDR3 contains 16 residues.

The chain uses TRBV5-1 and TRBJ2-6, with D perhaps matching TRBD1 (6 bases). V gave up 3 bases and J gave up 1 base, with 8 bases separating them. The CDR3 runs to 15 residues. Germline V gene lookup returns CDR1 SGHRS and CDR2 YFSETQ. CDR3 DNA sequence: TGCGCCAGCAGCTCTACAGGGTCTGGGGCCAACGTCCTGACTTTC. Its protein product is CASSSTGSGANVLTF.

The rearrangement links TRBV18 to TRBJ1-4; weak D call: TRBD1 (6 bases). Germline lookup yields CDR1 KGHSH and CDR2 LQKENI. The V end lost 6 bases, the J end lost 7 bases, and 15 bases lay between the germline ends. The length of the CDR3 is 14 residues. For the CDR3, the DNA is TGTGCCAGCTCTACTTCCCGGACAGCTGAAAAACTGTTTTTT. Protein sequence: CASSTSRTAEKLFF.

The genes are TRBV7-2 and TRBJ2-7; 13 bases agree with TRBD2. CDR3 length equals 17 residues. Germline V gene data show CDR1 as SGHTA and CDR2 as FQGNSA. The ends lost 5 bases at V and 3 bases at J; junction bases unmatched: 10. The CDR3 DNA reads TGTGCCAGCAGCGGGGGGACTAGCGGGGACCCAAACTACGAGCAGTACTTC. Its translation is CASSGGTSGDPNYEQYF.

V is TRBV27 and J is TRBJ2-5, with 10 bases matching TRBD1. After removal of 3 bases from V and 4 bases from J, the junction contained 2 bases not matched to a gene. Germline CDR1 is MNHEY and CDR2 is SMNVEV (reference sequence). CDR3 length: 14 amino acids. CDR3 nucleotides: TGTGCCAGCAGTTTTCGGACAGGGGGAGAGACCCAGTACTTC. It is translated as CASSFRTGGETQYF.

The rearrangement joins TRBV4-2 to TRBJ1-5; unclear D gene. The CDR3 runs 15 residues. CDR1 is LGHNA, CDR2 YNFKEQ, per germline. Deletions cut 1 base from V and 2 bases from J, with 9 bases between. As DNA, the CDR3 is TGTGCCAGCAGCCAAGGGGAGGGTGGCAATCAGCCCCAGCATTTT. Residues: CASSQGEGGNQPQHF.

The rearrangement joins TRBV28 to TRBJ1-1; the D gene is possibly TRBD1 (6 bases). CDR3 length equals 14 residues. With 5 bases removed from V and 1 base from J, the gap between germline ends came to 11 bases. Germline CDR1 and CDR2: MDHEN and SYDVKM. The CDR3 nucleotides are TGTGCCAGCAGTCCCGGGACAACGAACACTGAAGCTTTCTTT. It codes for CASSPGTTNTEAFF.

V usage is TRBV4-1 and J usage is TRBJ2-7, with a possible D match to TRBD2 (5 bases). The V end was cut by 0 bases, the J end by 8 bases, with 17 bases between. Germline CDR1 reads MGHRA; CDR2 reads YSYEKL. This CDR3 spans 15 amino acids. The CDR3 nucleotides read TGCGCCAGCAGCCAAGATAGCGCGAGGGCCTATCAGCAGTACTTC. Its translation is CASSQDSARAYQQYF.

The chain has TRBV29-1 and TRBJ1-1, with TRBD1 as a possible D gene (6 bases). Trimming took 6 bases from V and 6 from J, leaving 11 bases between them. CDR1 and CDR2 (germline): SQVTM, ANQGSEA. This CDR3 spans 11 amino acids. CDR3 residues: CSVPRGAEAFF. CDR3 sequence (DNA): TGCAGCGTGCCCAGGGGTGCTGAAGCTTTCTTT.

The V and J genes are TRBV5-1 and TRBJ1-5; no clear D. The CDR3 extends over 15 amino acids. The V end was cut by 0 bases, the J end by 0 bases, with 7 bases between. CDR1 and CDR2 from the germline V gene are SGHRS and YFSETQ. The CDR3 loop is CASSLGGYSNQPQHF. CDR3 coding DNA: TGCGCCAGCAGCTTGGGAGGGTATAGCAATCAGCCCCAGCATTTT.

This chain links TRBV27 with TRBJ2-3, with D possibly TRBD2 on 5 matching bases. This CDR3 contains 14 residues. The V gene lost 6 bases and the J gene lost 2 bases, with 12 bases spanning the gap. Germline V gene data show CDR1 as MNHEY and CDR2 as SMNVEV (reference sequence). CDR3 sequence: CASRIPGTTDTQYF. The CDR3 nucleotides read TGTGCCAGCAGAATTCCGGGAACCACAGATACGCAGTATTTT.

J is TRBJ1-1 and V is TRBV6-5, with no clear D. V was cut by 5 bases and J by 6 bases, with 13 bases left in between. CDR1 and CDR2 from the germline V gene are MNHEY and SVGAGI. The CDR3 spans 13 residues. CDR3 DNA: TGTGCCAGCAGTCCACTGTCGGCCCCTGAAGCTTTCTTT. Residues: CASSPLSAPEAFF.

This clone was counted once. The chain has TRBV19 and TRBJ2-3, with 14 bases aligning to TRBD2. Trimming at V came to 3 bases and at J to 8 bases, leaving 7 bases not matched to a gene. Germline V gene lookup returns CDR1 LNHDA and CDR2 SQIVND (reference sequence). CDR3 length equals 16 residues. The CDR3 is CASSMGTSGSAGTQYF. CDR3 nucleotides: TGTGCCAGTAGTATGGGGACTAGCGGGAGTGCTGGTACGCAGTATTTT.

This chain connects TRBV5-1 to TRBJ2-1; 7 nucleotides match TRBD2. CDR1 and CDR2 from the germline V gene are SGHRS and YFSETQ. V gave up 0 bases and J gave up 6 bases; unmatched junction bases: 6. The CDR3 is 15 amino acids. The CDR3 loop reads CASSLGREYGNEQFF. In nucleotides, the CDR3 is TGCGCCAGCAGCTTGGGGCGGGAGTATGGCAATGAGCAGTTCTTC.

This sequence joins TRBV5-5 and TRBJ2-1; TRBD1 aligns across 7 bases. The CDR3 is made up of 15 amino acids. The trim removed 4 bases at V and 3 bases at J, leaving 7 bases unmatched. Germline CDR1 and CDR2: SGHKS and YYEKEE (reference sequence). CDR3 residues: CASSLRTGVYNEQFF. The CDR3 nucleotides read TGTGCCAGCAGCCTTAGGACAGGAGTCTACAATGAGCAGTTCTTC.

This clone occurred a few times. CDR3 nucleotide sequence: TGCAGCGTTGAATCACCGGTCTGGGAAGCTTTCTTT. Residues: CSVESPVWEAFF. This chain uses TRBV29-1 with TRBJ1-1; the D is unclear. The CDR3 sequence is 12 residues long. V dropped 2 bases and J dropped 8 bases, with 12 bases sitting between them. CDR1 and CDR2 from the germline V gene are SQVTM and ANQGSEA.

J is TRBJ1-1 and V is TRBV27; 7 bases fit TRBD1. There are 15 residues in the CDR3. Germline CDR1 and CDR2: MNHEY and SMNVEV (reference sequence). The V and J ends lost 6 bases and 0 bases, in that order; junction bases with no gene match: 7. As DNA, the CDR3 is TGTGCCAGCAGCAGACAGGGACCCTTGAACACTGAAGCTTTCTTT. Translation: CASSRQGPLNTEAFF.

The rearrangement uses TRBV19 and TRBJ1-1; 7 nucleotides align to TRBD1. Germline V gene sequence: CDR1 LNHDA, CDR2 SQIVND (reference sequence). This CDR3 is 15 amino acids long. V gave up 3 bases and J gave up 3 bases; unmatched junction bases: 7. CDR3 sequence reads: CASSIWTGLDTEAFF. CDR3 nucleotide sequence: TGTGCCAGTAGTATTTGGACAGGATTGGACACTGAAGCTTTCTTT.

About this clone: One end of the junction fails to match germline, which may point to a read error. DNA of the CDR3: TGTGCCAGTAGTATAGCTCGTTTTTCCCCCACACATACGCAGTATTTT. It translates to CASSIARFSPTHTQYF. This chain uses TRBV19 with TRBJ2-3; D is undetermined. The CDR3 is 16 residues long. The V gene's germline CDR1 is LNHDA and CDR2 SQIVND (reference sequence).

This clone has just one count. This rearrangement joins TRBV7-8 to TRBJ1-6, with 9 bases that match TRBD1. Germline V lookup: CDR1 SGHVS, CDR2 FQNEAQ. V shed 6 bases, J shed 0 bases, and the junction held 6 bases outside the gene matches. This CDR3 comprises 17 residues. This CDR3 is CASSRDRASSYNSPLHF. The CDR3 nucleotides are TGTGCCAGCAGTCGGGACAGGGCGAGCTCCTATAATTCACCCCTCCACTTT.

The rearrangement uses TRBV7-9 and TRBJ2-7; no clear D. Germline CDR1 and CDR2: SEHNR and FQNEAQ (reference sequence). The germline V and J ends were trimmed by 3 bases and 3 bases, with 9 bases remaining between them. CDR3 size: 13 residues. This CDR3 reads CASSLAVFYEQYF. Written as DNA, the CDR3 is TGTGCCAGCAGCTTGGCTGTGTTCTACGAGCAGTACTTC. Looking up the rest from reference TRBV7-9 and TRBJ2-7 gives the full variable domain: DTGVSQNPRHKITKRGQNVTFRCDPISEHNRLYWYRQTLGQGPEFLTYFQNEAQLEKSRLLSDRFSAERPKGSFSTLEIQRTEQGDSAMYLCASSLAVFYEQYFGPGTRLTVT.